These 12 T cell receptor beta chains came from one sample sequenced in a study of blood T cell repertoires in COVID-19. The protocol was immunoSEQ multiplex PCR, while the TCRdb copy is restricted to in-frame clones and leaves out a portion. The table shows some 240,000 clones, with roughly 84% occurring only once. The sample taken for sequencing was PBMCs or T cells enriched from blood (not recorded which). Receptors were obtained from a woman in her forties or fifties who had been exposed to COVID-19.

The chain combines TRBV7-8 with TRBJ2-6, with D possibly matching TRBD1 (6 bases). The CDR3 totals 15 residues. From germline, CDR1 is SGHVS and CDR2 FQNEAQ. Trimming shortened V by 2 bases and J by 4 bases, and 9 bases separated the two germline ends. CDR3 amino acids: CASSLWGPGANVLTF. CDR3 sequence (DNA): TGTGCCAGCAGCTTATGGGGGCCAGGGGCCAACGTCCTGACTTTC.

This chain joins TRBV27 and TRBJ1-2; D is unresolved. The length of the CDR3 is 11 residues. V gave up 5 bases and J gave up 11 bases, with 12 bases separating them. Germline assignment: CDR1 MNHEY and CDR2 SMNVEV (reference sequence). The CDR3 sequence is CASSPLVRYTF. The CDR3 bases are TGTGCCAGCAGTCCGTTGGTGAGGTACACCTTC.

This clone was recorded once. V and J are TRBV6-5 and TRBJ1-4; the D gene is possibly TRBD1 (6 bases). Germline V lookup: CDR1 MNHEY, CDR2 SVGAGI. Trimming pared 5 bases from V and 10 bases from J, leaving 17 bases between. This CDR3 is 14 amino acids long. The CDR3 DNA follows: TGTGCCAGCAGTATAGCAGGGGCATCGGGAAAACTGTTTTTT. Amino acids: CASSIAGASGKLFF.

V usage is TRBV7-8 and J usage is TRBJ1-3; maybe TRBD1 (5 bases). Trimming left V 5 bases short and J 4 bases short, with 24 bases between. Germline lookup yields CDR1 SGHVS and CDR2 FQNEAQ. There are 18 residues in the CDR3. This chain's CDR3 is CASSRPDTVYRGGNTIYF. CDR3 nucleotides: TGTGCCAGCAGCAGGCCCGATACCGTATACCGGGGGGGAAACACCATATATTTT.

The rearrangement uses TRBV4-1 and TRBJ1-6, with TRBD1 matching over 9 bases. The CDR3 totals 15 residues. J gave up 7 bases and V 1 base, and 2 bases lay outside the gene matches. CDR1 is MGHRA, CDR2 YSYEKL, per germline. This chain's CDR3 is CASSQGDRVNSPLHF. For the CDR3, the DNA is TGCGCCAGCAGCCAAGGGGACAGGGTAAATTCACCCCTCCACTTT.

This chain uses TRBV3-1 (or the pseudogene TRBV3-2) with TRBJ1-3; D gene ambiguous. Trimming shortened V by 1 base and J by 0 bases, and 10 bases separated the two germline ends. Germline values: CDR1 LGHDT, CDR2 YNNKEL (reference sequence). This CDR3 is 16 amino acids long. CDR3 in DNA: TGTGCCAGCAGCCAAGGAGGCAGTTCCTCTGGAAACACCATATATTTT. Protein: CASSQGGSSSGNTIYF.

This clone was seen once. The chain recombines TRBV20-1 with TRBJ1-1, with unresolved D. This CDR3 has 13 residues. V lost 3 bases to trimming and J lost 2 bases, with 10 bases between them. Germline assignment: CDR1 DFQATT and CDR2 SNEGSKA (reference sequence). CDR3 DNA: TGCAGTGCTAGTTGGCAAGTTAACACTGAAGCTTTCTTT. This codes for CSASWQVNTEAFF.

The CDR3 DNA reads as TGTGCCAGCAGAGTAGCGGGAGCCTACGAGCAGTACTTC. Translated: CASRVAGAYEQYF. The V and J genes are TRBV27 and TRBJ2-7, with TRBD2 identical over 9 bases. Trimming removed 6 bases from V and 2 bases from J; junction bases left unmatched: 2. Germline lookup yields CDR1 MNHEY and CDR2 SMNVEV (reference sequence). The CDR3 runs to 13 residues.

The chain carries TRBV7-9 and TRBJ2-3; perhaps TRBD2 as D (6 bases). This CDR3 is built from 14 residues. V lost 6 bases and J lost 5, with 15 bases in between. Germline CDR1 is SEHNR and CDR2 is FQNEAQ (reference sequence). The DNA of the CDR3 is TGTGCCAGCAGTTTACGGGACTCCGGAGATACGCAGTATTTT. Translating gives CASSLRDSGDTQYF.

The chain combines TRBV6-6 with TRBJ1-2; TRBD1 might be the D (6 bases). V was shortened by 3 bases and J by 3 bases, with 11 bases between the two germline ends. This CDR3 comprises 14 residues. Germline CDR1 MNHNY, CDR2 SVGAGI (reference sequence). The CDR3, as DNA: TGTGCCAGCAGTTATCCAGGGGAACACTATGGCTACACCTTC. Its translation is CASSYPGEHYGYTF.

The genes are TRBV6-1 and TRBJ1-6, with TRBD1 as a possible D gene (5 bases). Germline loops: CDR1 MNHNS, CDR2 SASEGT. The CDR3 loop spans 18 amino acids. The V gene lost 3 bases and the J gene lost 5 bases, with 20 bases spanning the gap. The CDR3 nucleotides are TGTGCCAGCAGTGAGGAGGACACGAGGAGGGAGGATAATTCACCCCTCCACTTT. This gives the protein CASSEEDTRREDNSPLHF.

In its sample, this clone was seen a few times. The chain joins TRBV10-2 to TRBJ1-1; D possibly corresponds to TRBD1 (5 bases). There are 14 residues in the CDR3. Germline V gene data show CDR1 as WSHSY and CDR2 as SAAADI. V was shortened by 3 bases and J by 6 bases, with 14 bases between the two germline ends. The CDR3 region is CASSESGGAPEAFF. CDR3 sequence (DNA): TGCGCCAGCAGTGAATCCGGGGGAGCTCCTGAAGCTTTCTTT.